These 29 T cell receptor beta chains share one sample of origin, sequenced in a study of T cell responses to AZD1222 COVID-19 vaccine. Libraries were prepared by immunoSEQ multiplex PCR; TCRdb keeps only in-frame clonotypes and omits some of them. The table shows about 53,000 clones, with roughly 83% occurring only once. The sample consisted of peripheral blood, taken on day 0 of AZD1222 vaccination. These receptors originate from an adult in good health.

The genes are TRBV19 and TRBJ1-5, with D uncertain. Per the germline V gene, CDR1 is LNHDA and CDR2 is SQIVND (reference sequence). The CDR3 totals 16 residues. V lost 10 bases, J lost 0 bases, and 19 bases lay in between. CDR3 amino acids: CATTDGSTYSNQPQHF. In nucleotides, the CDR3 is TGTGCCACCACCGACGGTTCAACATATAGCAATCAGCCCCAGCATTTT.

The chain recombines TRBV27 with TRBJ2-1, with D possibly TRBD1 on 6 matching bases. V was trimmed by 7 bases and J by 5 bases, leaving 18 bases between them. The length of the CDR3 is 15 residues. Germline CDR1 and CDR2: MNHEY and SMNVEV (reference sequence). In DNA, the CDR3 is TGTGCCAGCAAGGACCTAGGGCAGGGGCACAATGAGCAGTTCTTC. It codes for CASKDLGQGHNEQFF.

This chain connects TRBV5-4 to TRBJ2-1; the match to TRBD1 covers 8 bases. The germline gives CDR1 SGHNT, CDR2 YYREEE (reference sequence). The CDR3 is 16 residues long. V lost 0 bases to trimming and J lost 1 base; unmatched junction nucleotides: 3. The CDR3 coding sequence is TGTGCCAGCAGCTTGGATGGACAGGGATCCTACAATGAGCAGTTCTTC. It codes for CASSLDGQGSYNEQFF.

The chain links TRBV27 to TRBJ2-3, with D perhaps TRBD1 (6 bases). The V end was cut by 2 bases, the J end by 1 base, with 7 bases between. The CDR3 covers 14 residues. Germline V gene sequence: CDR1 MNHEY, CDR2 SMNVEV (reference sequence). The CDR3 nucleotides are TGTGCCAGCAGTTTAAGACAGGGCACAGATACGCAGTATTTT. This sequence encodes CASSLRQGTDTQYF.

This sequence joins TRBV5-6 and TRBJ2-7; D call uncertain. CDR1 SGHDT and CDR2 YYEEEE come from the germline V gene. This CDR3 comprises 15 residues. The V and J ends lost 2 bases and 0 bases respectively, with 12 bases between them. CDR3 loop: CASSFKLSSSYEQYF. The CDR3 nucleotides read TGTGCCAGCAGCTTCAAGCTTTCGAGCTCCTACGAGCAGTACTTC.

The chain has TRBV19 and TRBJ2-1; TRBD2 matches at 9 bases. The CDR3 contains 14 residues. The V gene's germline CDR1 is LNHDA and CDR2 SQIVND (reference sequence). V shed 7 bases, J shed 8 bases, and the junction held 9 bases outside the gene matches. In DNA, the CDR3 is TGTGCCAGTAAGGAGACTAGCGGTTTTCATGAGCAGTTCTTC. This encodes CASKETSGFHEQFF.

The chain links TRBV19 to TRBJ2-3; D uncertain. V lost 5 bases, J lost 4 bases, and 4 bases lay in between. The CDR3 runs 11 residues. Germline lookup yields CDR1 LNHDA and CDR2 SQIVND (reference sequence). In nucleotides, the CDR3 is TGTGCCAGTAGTGGGGCAGATACGCAGTATTTT. It codes for CASSGADTQYF.

This chain connects TRBV7-9 to TRBJ2-1; TRBD2 matches at 12 bases. The CDR3 is 14 residues long. Germline assignment: CDR1 SEHNR and CDR2 FQNEAQ (reference sequence). V lost 8 bases and J lost 8; bases outside the gene matches: 7. CDR3 coding DNA: TGTGCCAGCTTCTCTAGCGGGAGGGCCCATGAGCAGTTCTTC. This sequence encodes CASFSSGRAHEQFF.

The rearrangement links TRBV14 to TRBJ2-7, with D unclear. The CDR3 is made up of 11 amino acids. CDR1 and CDR2 (germline): SGHDN, FVKESK. The V end was cut by 4 bases, the J end by 7 bases, with 8 bases between. CDR3 sequence reads: CASSPGFEQYF. Written as DNA, the CDR3 is TGTGCCAGCAGCCCCGGGTTTGAGCAGTACTTC. The full variable domain, in which reference TRBV14 and TRBJ2-7 provide the parts outside the CDR3, is EAGVTQFPSHSVIEKGQTVTLRCDPISGHDNLYWYRRVMGKEIKFLLHFVKESKQDESGMPNNRFLAERTGGTYSTLKVQPAELEDSGVYFCASSPGFEQYFGPGTRLTVT.

The chain has TRBV7-3 and TRBJ2-3, with 11 bases matching TRBD2. Germline V gives CDR1 SGHTA, CDR2 FQGTGA. V shed 0 bases, J shed 8 bases, and the junction held 7 bases outside the gene matches. CDR3 length: 16 residues. CDR3: CASSLTLAGGQSTQYF. In DNA, the CDR3 is TGTGCCAGCAGCTTAACCCTAGCGGGGGGACAGTCTACGCAGTATTTT.

This clone was recorded a few times. The V gene is TRBV11-2, the J gene TRBJ1-1; D is perhaps TRBD1 (6 bases). CDR3 size: 16 residues. Trimming removed 5 bases from V and 2 bases from J, with 18 bases in between. Germline V gene sequence: CDR1 SGHAT, CDR2 FQNNGV. The CDR3 bases are TGTGCCAGCAGCGTATCGTGGGACACAAGAAACACTGAAGCTTTCTTT. Encoded protein: CASSVSWDTRNTEAFF.

Only one count was recorded for this clone. The chain links TRBV25-1 to TRBJ1-4, with 10 bases identical to TRBD1. The germline CDR1 and CDR2 sequences are MGHDK and SYGVNS. After removal of 3 bases from V and 11 bases from J, the junction contained 9 bases not matched to a gene. The CDR3 totals 15 residues. The CDR3 bases are TGTGCCAGCAGTGATTGGACAGGGGGATTGGCGAAACTGTTTTTT. The encoded protein is CASSDWTGGLAKLFF.

V is TRBV5-1 and J is TRBJ1-2; 7 bases align to TRBD1. The CDR3 has 15 amino acids. V shed 0 bases and J 3 bases; nucleotides not matched to a gene: 5. CDR1 is SGHRS, CDR2 YFSETQ, per germline. CDR3 in DNA: TGCGCCAGCAGCTTGGATTGGGGGACAGACTATGGCTACACCTTC. Its translation: CASSLDWGTDYGYTF.

The CDR3 DNA is TGTGCCAGCACCAACCGGGTTACAAACACTGAAGCTTTCTTT. Its protein is CASTNRVTNTEAFF. This chain connects TRBV6-5 to TRBJ1-1; D is unclear. The CDR3 has 14 amino acids. Germline V gene data show CDR1 as MNHEY and CDR2 as SVGAGI. V was trimmed by 7 bases and J by 2 bases, leaving 14 bases between them.

J is TRBJ1-4 and V is TRBV18; D might be TRBD1 (5 bases). CDR3 length: 14 residues. The V gene lost 0 bases and the J gene lost 7 bases, with 9 bases spanning the gap. Germline lookup yields CDR1 KGHSH and CDR2 LQKENI. This CDR3 reads CASSPPERGEKLFF. CDR3 bases: TGTGCCAGCTCACCACCGGAGAGGGGTGAAAAACTGTTTTTT.

This clone turned up a few times. The chain recombines TRBV7-6 with TRBJ1-1, with 7 bases aligning to TRBD1. The CDR3 is 15 amino acids. After removal of 2 bases from V and 4 bases from J, the junction contained 7 bases not matched to a gene. Germline assignment: CDR1 SGHVS and CDR2 FNYEAQ. The CDR3 protein is CASSLSRQGGTEAFF. The DNA for the CDR3 is TGTGCCAGCAGCTTATCACGACAGGGTGGCACTGAAGCTTTCTTT.

The V and J genes are TRBV11-2 and TRBJ1-1; D is uncertain. Germline CDR1 and CDR2: SGHAT and FQNNGV. V lost 1 base to trimming and J lost 3 bases, with 9 bases between them. There are 14 residues in the CDR3. DNA of the CDR3: TGTGCCAGCAGCTTAGTCGCCGGGGACACTGAAGCTTTCTTT. Its protein product is CASSLVAGDTEAFF.

The V gene is TRBV29-1, the J gene TRBJ2-4, with 10 bases lining up with TRBD1. Trimming removed 7 bases from V and 0 bases from J; junction bases left unmatched: 9. The CDR3 is 16 residues long. CDR1 and CDR2 from the germline V gene are SQVTM and ANQGSEA. CDR3 DNA sequence: TGCAGCGCCTTCGGGGGACAGGGGTTAGCCAAAAACATTCAGTACTTC. This codes for CSAFGGQGLAKNIQYF. Filled out from reference TRBV29-1 and TRBJ2-4, the complete variable domain reads SAVISQKPSRDICQRGTSLTIQCQVDSQVTMMFWYRQQPGQSLTLIATANQGSEATYESGFVIDKFPISRPNLTFSTLTVSNMSPEDSSIYLCSAFGGQGLAKNIQYFGAGTRLSVL.

CDR3 in amino acids: CASSSRIKGTSSYNEQFF. CDR3 DNA: TGTGCCAGCAGTTCGCGGATAAAGGGGACTAGCTCCTACAATGAGCAGTTCTTC. This chain connects TRBV28 to TRBJ2-1, with 8 positions matching TRBD2. CDR3 length: 18 amino acids. Germline V gene lookup returns CDR1 MDHEN and CDR2 SYDVKM. Unmatched junction bases numbered 11, after V lost 4 bases and J lost 0 bases. The full variable domain, in which reference TRBV28 and TRBJ2-1 provide the parts outside the CDR3, is DVKVTQSSRYLVKRTGEKVFLECVQDMDHENMFWYRQDPGLGLRLIYFSYDVKMKEKGDIPEGYSVSREKKERFSLILESASTNQTSMYLCASSSRIKGTSSYNEQFFGPGTRLTVL.

The chain employs TRBV6-6 and TRBJ1-5; the D gene is possibly TRBD1 (6 bases). CDR1 is MNHNY and CDR2 is SVGAGI in the germline V gene (reference sequence). This CDR3 comprises 15 residues. V was cut by 7 bases and J by 4 bases, with 17 bases left in between. The CDR3 loop is CASTTSGTTNQPQHF. The CDR3 nucleotides read TGTGCCAGCACCACTAGCGGGACAACAAATCAGCCCCAGCATTTT.

J is TRBJ2-3 and V is TRBV5-1; D not resolved. The V gene lost 4 bases and the J gene lost 4 bases, with 16 bases spanning the gap. Germline assignment: CDR1 SGHRS and CDR2 YFSETQ. The CDR3 is 15 amino acids. CDR3 protein: CASSTETVAADTQYF. CDR3 sequence (DNA): TGCGCCAGCAGCACAGAGACGGTGGCCGCAGATACGCAGTATTTT.

The chain joins TRBV7-2 to TRBJ1-2, with 8 bases aligning to TRBD1. J lost 3 bases, V lost 4 bases, and 7 bases had no gene match. Germline V gene lookup returns CDR1 SGHTA and CDR2 FQGNSA. The CDR3 loop spans 15 amino acids. The CDR3 DNA is TGTGCCAGCAGCTCACGGACAGGGACGTACTATGGCTACACCTTC. Translating it yields CASSSRTGTYYGYTF. The whole variable domain, filled in from reference TRBV7-2 and TRBJ1-2, reads GAGVSQSPSNKVTEKGKDVELRCDPISGHTALYWYRQSLGQGLEFLIYFQGNSAPDKSGLPSDRFSAERTGGSVSTLTIQRTQQEDSAVYLCASSSRTGTYYGYTFGSGTRLTVV.

The V gene is TRBV28, the J gene TRBJ1-2, with a tentative D call TRBD1 (5 bases). The germline V and J ends were trimmed by 6 bases and 7 bases, with 12 bases remaining between them. The CDR3 contains 12 residues. Looked up from germline, CDR1 is MDHEN and CDR2 is SYDVKM. CDR3 DNA sequence: TGTGCCAGCAGACAAGGGGTGGTTGGCTACACCTTC. Protein sequence: CASRQGVVGYTF.

This chain uses TRBV11-2 with TRBJ2-7, with a weak D call TRBD2 (6 bases). This CDR3 contains 13 residues. From germline, CDR1 is SGHAT and CDR2 FQNNGV. V was cut by 4 bases and J by 4 bases, with 11 bases left in between. CDR3 protein: CASSWRGGYEQYF. As DNA, the CDR3 is TGTGCCAGCAGCTGGCGTGGGGGGTACGAGCAGTACTTC.

This chain uses TRBV4-1 with TRBJ2-1, with D possibly called TRBD1 or TRBD2 (5 bases each). The CDR3 is 15 amino acids. Trimming stripped 4 bases from V and 9 bases from J, with 19 bases between. Germline V gene lookup returns CDR1 MGHRA and CDR2 YSYEKL. CDR3 residues: CASSPSTIDGGEQFF. The CDR3 nucleotides read TGCGCCAGCAGCCCCTCAACCATCGATGGGGGTGAGCAGTTCTTC.

DNA of the CDR3: TGTGCCAGCAGCACCGGAGGAGGGGGCGCATTTGAAGCTTTCTTT. As protein: CASSTGGGGAFEAFF. The chain employs TRBV7-2 and TRBJ1-1, with 7 bases matching TRBD1. V trimming: 5 bases; J trimming: 7 bases; junction bases outside the gene matches: 13. The germline CDR1 and CDR2 sequences are SGHTA and FQGNSA. This CDR3 spans 15 amino acids.

The chain carries TRBV19 and TRBJ2-2, with 10 bases that match TRBD2. Germline values: CDR1 LNHDA, CDR2 SQIVND (reference sequence). The CDR3 contains 18 residues. The V segment lost 0 bases and the J segment 0 bases; nucleotides outside the gene matches: 4. The CDR3 here is CASSIDLLAGANTGELFF. As DNA, the CDR3 is TGTGCCAGTAGTATAGATTTGCTAGCGGGAGCGAACACCGGGGAGCTGTTTTTT.

V gene TRBV4-3 combines with J gene TRBJ2-3; D ambiguous. V lost 0 bases to trimming and J lost 0 bases, with 4 bases between them. The germline V gene encodes CDR1 LGHNA and CDR2 YSLEER. The CDR3 covers 14 residues. The CDR3 sequence: CASSQDLSTDTQYF. The CDR3 DNA is TGCGCCAGCAGCCAAGATCTAAGCACAGATACGCAGTATTTT.

Written as DNA, the CDR3 is TGTGCCAGCTCACCATTCGGGGACCGGGGAGGCCGCGGAACCGGGGAGCTGTTTTTT. As protein: CASSPFGDRGGRGTGELFF. J is TRBJ2-2 and V is TRBV18; TRBD2 might be the D (6 bases). The germline V gene has CDR1 KGHSH and CDR2 LQKENI. Trimming took off 2 bases at V and 5 bases at J, with 24 bases between the two ends. The CDR3 extends over 19 amino acids.